The 19 T cell receptor beta chains below come from one sample, sequenced in a study of T cells in Graves' hyperthyroidism and ophthalmopathy. The investigators amplified TCR beta CDR3 regions from RNA transcripts. Primed by the HTBI set, a first-round RT-PCR was run on the TCR CDR3. Each CDR3 protein is one row after TCRdb ran MiXCR on the multiplex PCR reads. The profile shows about 360,000 distinct CDR3 sequences, roughly an eighth of them singletons. Sequencing was performed on blood. The receptors stem from a woman younger than 35 with Graves' hyperthyroidism.

This clonotype was observed many times. The chain combines TRBV24-1 with TRBJ1-2; 8 bases align to TRBD1. Germline V lookup: CDR1 KGHDR, CDR2 SFDVKD. The CDR3 sequence is 15 residues long. Losses at the gene ends were 2 bases for V and 8 bases for J; bases not matched to a gene: 9. In DNA form, the CDR3 reads TGTGCCACCAGTGATTCCCCCGACAGGGGAAAAGGCTACACCTTC. Its protein is CATSDSPDRGKGYTF.

The chain recombines TRBV19 with TRBJ2-3, with D perhaps TRBD1 (6 bases). This CDR3 spans 15 amino acids. CDR1 LNHDA and CDR2 SQIVND come from the germline V gene (reference sequence). Trimming shortened V by 6 bases and J by 5 bases, and 18 bases separated the two germline ends. CDR3 in amino acids: CASSAPGRTVDTQYF. The CDR3 bases are TGTGCCAGTAGCGCTCCGGGACGGACAGTAGATACGCAGTATTTT. Full variable domain (remainder filled in from reference TRBV19 and TRBJ2-3): DGGITQSPKYLFRKEGQNVTLSCEQNLNHDAMYWYRQDPGQGLRLIYYSQIVNDFQKGDIAEGYSVSREKKESFPLTVTSAQKNPTAFYLCASSAPGRTVDTQYFGPGTRLTVL.

This clonotype has at least ten counts. V is TRBV20-1 and J is TRBJ1-3; D not certain. The CDR3 covers 14 residues. CDR1 and CDR2 from the germline V gene are DFQATT and SNEGSKA (reference sequence). V was trimmed by 2 bases and J by 2 bases, leaving 10 bases between them. The CDR3, as DNA: TGCAGTGCTAGAACTTCCGGGACTGGAAACACCATATATTTT. Translated: CSARTSGTGNTIYF.

This clonotype was observed many times. This sequence joins TRBV20-1 and TRBJ2-2; 10 positions agree with TRBD2. Germline CDR1 and CDR2: DFQATT and SNEGSKA (reference sequence). Trimming cost V 2 bases and J 1 base; bases outside gene matches: 4. This CDR3 has 16 residues. In nucleotides, the CDR3 is TGCAGTGCTAGAAGGGCTAGCGGGGGGAACACCGGGGAGCTGTTTTTT. Amino acids: CSARRASGGNTGELFF.

This clonotype has ten or more counts. This rearrangement joins TRBV5-4 to TRBJ2-3, with a possible D match to TRBD1 (5 bases). V was trimmed by 10 bases and J by 3 bases, leaving 15 bases between them. The length of the CDR3 is 13 residues. Germline CDR1 reads SGHNT; CDR2 reads YYREEE (reference sequence). As DNA, the CDR3 is TGTGCCGCCAGGGTCTGGGGTACAGATACGCAGTATTTT. Residues: CAARVWGTDTQYF.

The table lists this clonotype with a few counts. This chain joins TRBV20-1 and TRBJ2-1, with 12 bases fitting TRBD2. The V gene's germline CDR1 is DFQATT and CDR2 SNEGSKA (reference sequence). V lost 0 bases, J lost 12 bases, and 0 bases stayed unmatched. CDR3 length: 12 residues. As DNA, the CDR3 is TGCAGTGCTAGAGAGGGACTAGCGGGGCAGTTCTTC. Its protein product is CSAREGLAGQFF.

This clonotype was detected many times. V and J are TRBV7-8 and TRBJ1-2; D possibly corresponds to TRBD1 (6 bases). This CDR3 contains 16 residues. The V end was cut by 1 base, the J end by 7 bases, with 19 bases between. Per the germline V gene, CDR1 is SGHVS and CDR2 is FQNEAQ. The DNA of the CDR3 is TGTGCCAGCAGCTTAGATTCGTGGGGGGCGCAGATTGGCTACACCTTC. This gives the protein CASSLDSWGAQIGYTF.

This clonotype was seen many times. This sequence joins TRBV20-1 and TRBJ2-3; 7 bases fit TRBD2. With 3 bases clipped from V and 4 bases from J, the junction kept 10 bases outside the gene matches. Germline-derived CDR1 and CDR2 are DFQATT and SNEGSKA (reference sequence). The CDR3 consists of 15 residues. The CDR3 is CSARWVAGAADTQYF. The CDR3 DNA is TGCAGTGCTAGGTGGGTCGCGGGAGCGGCAGATACGCAGTATTTT.

This clonotype has at least ten counts. The chain employs TRBV5-1 and TRBJ2-1, with D maybe TRBD2 (6 bases). Germline assignment: CDR1 SGHRS and CDR2 YFSETQ. The V gene lost 0 bases and the J gene lost 2 bases, with 12 bases spanning the gap. The CDR3 runs to 16 residues. In DNA form, the CDR3 reads TGCGCCAGCAGCTTGGACGGGAGAGGCGCCTACAATGAGCAGTTCTTC. Amino acid sequence: CASSLDGRGAYNEQFF.

Remarks on this clonotype: This may come from a read error, since a much larger clone is one base off. The rearrangement links TRBV5-6 to TRBJ2-3; D not resolved. The CDR3 consists of 11 residues. CDR1 is SGHDT, CDR2 YYEEEE, per germline. Trimming stripped 3 bases from V and 7 bases from J, with 6 bases between. The CDR3: CASSSSHTQYF. CDR3 DNA sequence: TGTGCCAGCAGCTCCTCCCATACGCAGTATTTT. The variable domain in full, completed from reference TRBV5-6 and TRBJ2-3, reads DAGVTQSPTHLIKTRGQQVTLRCSPKSGHDTVSWYQQALGQGPQFIFQYYEEEERQRGNFPDRFSGHQFPNYSSELNVNALLLGDSALYLCASSSSHTQYFGPGTRLTVL.

This clonotype was counted many times. The chain links TRBV18 to TRBJ1-1; D unresolved. V was cut by 0 bases and J by 1 base, with 6 bases left in between. The CDR3 contains 14 residues. Germline CDR1 is KGHSH and CDR2 is LQKENI. The CDR3 reads CASSPPAGNTEAFF. Written as DNA, the CDR3 is TGTGCCAGCTCACCACCGGCGGGGAACACTGAAGCTTTCTTT.

This clonotype showed up many times. The rearrangement joins TRBV3-1 to TRBJ2-3; 7 positions agree with TRBD2. This CDR3 has 16 residues. Looked up from germline, CDR1 is LGHDT and CDR2 is YNNKEL (reference sequence). Trimming cost V 1 base and J 0 bases; bases outside gene matches: 4. The CDR3 is CASSQAAGVSTDTQYF. The CDR3 nucleotides are TGTGCCAGCAGCCAAGCGGCGGGGGTAAGCACAGATACGCAGTATTTT.

This clonotype was recorded at least ten times. This chain joins TRBV7-2 and TRBJ2-1; 12 bases are shared with TRBD2. Trimming took 6 bases from V and 4 from J; bases not matched to a gene: 16. CDR1 and CDR2 (germline): SGHTA, FQGNSA. The CDR3 totals 19 residues. CDR3 in amino acids: CASSRGGLAGGPSYNEQFF. In DNA, the CDR3 is TGTGCCAGCAGTAGGGGCGGGCTAGCGGGAGGGCCCTCTTACAATGAGCAGTTCTTC.

This clonotype was counted many times. The CDR3: CSVAQAGLGESNEQFF. In DNA, the CDR3 is TGCAGCGTTGCACAAGCAGGACTGGGAGAAAGCAATGAGCAGTTCTTC. This rearrangement joins TRBV29-1 to TRBJ2-1, with TRBD2 as a possible D gene (5 bases). CDR1 and CDR2 from the germline V gene are SQVTM and ANQGSEA. Trimming took 4 bases from V and 6 from J, leaving 22 bases between them. The CDR3 has 16 amino acids.

This clonotype was seen at least ten times. This rearrangement joins TRBV29-1 to TRBJ2-1, with no clear D. Deletions cut 1 base from V and 2 bases from J, with 3 bases between. The CDR3 contains 12 residues. Germline CDR1 is SQVTM and CDR2 is ANQGSEA. CDR3 region: CSVEVTYNEQFF. The CDR3 nucleotides read TGCAGCGTTGAAGTAACCTACAATGAGCAGTTCTTC.

This clonotype was counted ten times or more. The chain carries TRBV27 and TRBJ2-1, with 8 bases identical to TRBD1. Germline values: CDR1 MNHEY, CDR2 SMNVEV (reference sequence). Trimming removed 0 bases from V and 4 bases from J; junction bases left unmatched: 5. The CDR3 runs 16 residues. The CDR3 DNA is TGTGCCAGCAGTTTATCTCAGGGGGCGGGATACAATGAGCAGTTCTTC. It specifies CASSLSQGAGYNEQFF.

There are many counts of this clonotype. The CDR3 reads CASSFDRGSEAFF. As DNA, the CDR3 is TGTGCCAGCAGTTTCGATCGGGGGTCTGAAGCTTTCTTT. This sequence joins TRBV28 and TRBJ1-1, with D maybe TRBD1 (5 bases). Germline CDR1 reads MDHEN; CDR2 reads SYDVKM. The V end was cut by 3 bases, the J end by 6 bases, with 11 bases between. The CDR3 is 13 amino acids.

V usage is TRBV5-4 and J usage is TRBJ2-7; 8 bases match TRBD2. With V trimmed by 0 bases and J by 1 base, 0 bases remained unmatched. From germline, CDR1 is SGHNT and CDR2 YYREEE (reference sequence). The CDR3 runs 14 residues. The CDR3 region has the DNA TGTGCCAGCAGCTTGGGACTAGCGTCCTACGAGCAGTACTTC. Encoded protein: CASSLGLASYEQYF.

The rearrangement joins TRBV19 to TRBJ1-5; 8 nucleotides match TRBD1. V shed 4 bases, J shed 4 bases, and the junction held 6 bases outside the gene matches. The CDR3 is 15 amino acids. Germline CDR1 reads LNHDA; CDR2 reads SQIVND (reference sequence). The DNA of the CDR3 is TGTGCCAGTAGTACGACAGGGGAAATAAATCAGCCCCAGCATTTT. Its protein product is CASSTTGEINQPQHF.